This entry describes one T cell receptor (beta chain). The sample is drawn from a study of blood T cell repertoires in COVID-19. The CDR3 extends over 15 amino acids. J gave up 6 bases and V 6 bases, and 11 bases lay outside the gene matches. Germline CDR1 and CDR2: SGHTS and YDEGEE. TCRdb's table, derived via immunoSEQ multiplex PCR, lists solely in-frame clones and lacks some. Here the sample spans 200,000 or so clones, about 85% being singletons. The receptor was derived from a man aged 50 or older who had recovered from COVID-19. The sample comprised peripheral blood. This chain connects TRBV5-8 to TRBJ2-2, with TRBD2 matching over 7 bases. CDR3 region: CASTMQRERSGELFF. The CDR3, as DNA: TGTGCCAGCACCATGCAGCGGGAAAGGTCCGGGGAGCTGTTTTTT.